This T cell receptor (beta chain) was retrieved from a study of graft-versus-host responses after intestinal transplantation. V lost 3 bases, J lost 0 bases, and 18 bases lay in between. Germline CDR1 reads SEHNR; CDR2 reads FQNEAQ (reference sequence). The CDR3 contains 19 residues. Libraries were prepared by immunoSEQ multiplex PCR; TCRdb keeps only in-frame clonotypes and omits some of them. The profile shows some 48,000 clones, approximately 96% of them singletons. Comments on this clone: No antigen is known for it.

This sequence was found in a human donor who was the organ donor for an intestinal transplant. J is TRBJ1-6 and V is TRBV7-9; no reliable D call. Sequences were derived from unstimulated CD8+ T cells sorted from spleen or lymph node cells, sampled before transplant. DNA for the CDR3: TGTGCCAGCAGCTTGAGTGAGAGTGACGAGAGCTCCTATAATTCACCCCTCCACTTT. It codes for CASSLSESDESSYNSPLHF.